The clone carrying this TCR beta chain was seen many times. Its antigen is unknown. This specimen comes from a study of T cells in Graves' hyperthyroidism and ophthalmopathy. Overall study findings and caveats: Model output signaled ophthalmopathy a median approximately 6 months ahead of onset.

The investigators amplified TCR beta CDR3 regions from RNA transcripts. The HTBI primer set served for first-round RT-PCR of the TCR CDR3. A single record per CDR3 protein comes from TCRdb applying MiXCR to the multiplex PCR reads. The data hold approximately 600,000 distinct CDR3 sequences, with roughly 17% observed a single time. The sequenced sample was blood. This clonotype originated in a woman aged 25-40 years with Graves' hyperthyroidism.

In DNA form, the CDR3 reads TGCGCCAGCAGTACAGGGATTAGCACAGATACGCAGTATTTT. It translates to CASSTGISTDTQYF. The V call is TRBV5-1, the J call TRBJ2-3, with a tentative D call TRBD1 (6 bases). CDR1 and CDR2 (germline): SGHRS, YFSETQ. This CDR3 is 14 amino acids long. V lost 5 bases and J 0 bases, leaving 10 bases between the germline ends.